A selection of T cell receptor beta chains follows, all from one sample in a study of shared clonotypes between healthy human individuals. Some clones are missing from TCRdb's copy, which holds only in-frame ones; the method was immunoSEQ multiplex PCR. The table lists more than 400,000 clones, about 78% of them singletons. The specimen sequenced was PBMCs. The source is a middle-aged woman in good health. Some clones in this sample may be carry-over from other donors' samples. Both conserved end residues are part of each CDR3. The D gene is left open where the match is weak. Rows may omit the clone size; those that give it use once, few, many or a size class.

>-|TRBV2|TRBJ1-3|-
CASSALDSPGPDTIYF
TGTGCCAGCAGTGCCCTGGACAGCCCAGGCCCAGACACCATATATTTT
>-|TRBV30|TRBJ2-1|TRBD2
CAWEREAYNEQFF
TGTGCCTGGGAGCGGGAGGCATACAATGAGCAGTTCTTC
>-|TRBV19|TRBJ2-7|-
CASSPARVRISYEQYF
TGTGCCAGTAGTCCCGCCCGGGTTCGGATTTCCTACGAGCAGTACTTC
>-|TRBV7-2|TRBJ2-4|-
CASSLALGQGTKNIQYF
TGTGCCAGCAGCTTAGCGCTCGGTCAGGGGACCAAAAACATTCAGTACTTC
>once|TRBV6-5|TRBJ1-6|-
CASSRQENSPLHF
TGTGCCAGCAGTCGACAGGAAAATTCACCCCTCCACTTT
>few|TRBV9|TRBJ1-5|TRBD1
CASSVVGQGGQPQHF
TGTGCCAGCAGCGTAGTCGGACAGGGCGGACAGCCCCAGCATTTT
>once|TRBV5-1|TRBJ2-7|-
CASSLGGTYSYEQYF
TGCGCCAGCAGCTTGGGGGGGACATACTCCTACGAGCAGTACTTC
>-|TRBV6-5|TRBJ2-7|-
CASSYDPQGYEQYF
TGTGCCAGCAGTTACGATCCACAGGGCTACGAGCAGTACTTC
>once|TRBV6-1|TRBJ1-5|-
CASRDPPSQPQHF
TGTGCCAGCAGGGACCCGCCTAGTCAGCCCCAGCATTTT
>-|TRBV18|TRBJ2-7|-
CASSPDGGRETYEQYF
TGTGCCAGCTCACCAGATGGGGGGCGCGAAACCTACGAGCAGTACTTC
>-|TRBV2|TRBJ1-3|TRBD1
CASRDDRGPGNTIYF
TGTGCCAGCAGGGACGACAGGGGGCCTGGAAACACCATATATTTT
>-|TRBV5-8|TRBJ2-5|-
CASSPTPLETQYF
TGTGCCAGCAGTCCAACCCCCTTAGAGACCCAGTACTTC
>-|TRBV25-1|TRBJ1-1|TRBD1
CASSEFSAGGLNTEAFF
TGTGCCAGCAGTGAATTCTCAGCAGGGGGCCTTAACACTGAAGCTTTCTTT
>many|TRBV10-3|TRBJ2-1|TRBD2
CAITPGLGWNEQFF
TGTGCCATCACCCCGGGACTAGGGTGGAATGAGCAGTTCTTC
>-|TRBV19|TRBJ1-2|TRBD1
CASQTQGAGYGYTF
TGTGCCAGCCAGACACAGGGGGCTGGCTATGGCTACACCTTC
>-|TRBV7-9|TRBJ2-2|-
CASSLFRLSPGELFF
TGTGCCAGCAGCTTATTCAGACTGTCCCCCGGGGAGCTGTTTTTT
>-|TRBV5-4|TRBJ2-2|TRBD2
CASSQGRAANTGELFF
TGTGCCAGCAGCCAAGGGAGGGCCGCGAACACCGGGGAGCTGTTTTTT
>few|TRBV29-1|TRBJ2-1|TRBD2
CSVLAGANNEQFF
TGCAGCGTCCTAGCGGGGGCTAACAATGAGCAGTTCTTC
>-|TRBV6-5|TRBJ1-1|-
CASRGDTEAFF
TGTGCCAGCCGGGGGGACACTGAAGCTTTCTTT
>-|TRBV5-6|TRBJ2-7|TRBD1
CASSTGDRGSYEQYF
TGTGCCAGCAGCACAGGGGACAGGGGGTCCTACGAGCAGTACTTC
>-|TRBV6-1|TRBJ1-2|-
CASSPGPLGSTF
TGTGCCAGCAGCCCCGGGCCCCTGGGGAGCACCTTC
>-|TRBV29-1|TRBJ2-5|-
CSVRLGQETQYF
TGCAGCGTCCGTCTAGGGCAAGAGACCCAGTACTTC
>-|TRBV28|TRBJ1-4|TRBD1
CASSPSGDRVFEKLFF
TGTGCCAGCAGTCCCTCCGGGGACAGGGTTTTTGAAAAACTGTTTTTT
>-|TRBV6-1|TRBJ2-3|-
CASSEASGASTDTQYF
TGTGCCAGCAGTGAAGCCAGCGGAGCTAGCACAGATACGCAGTATTTT
>-|TRBV7-2|TRBJ2-3|TRBD2
CASSGGADTQYF
TGTGCCAGCAGCGGGGGGGCAGATACGCAGTATTTT
>-|TRBV29-1|TRBJ2-3|TRBD1
CSGLDRDTDTQYF
TGCAGCGGGCTGGACAGGGACACAGATACGCAGTATTTT
>-|TRBV2|TRBJ2-7|TRBD2
CASSEGGLAGKGHEQYF
TGTGCCAGCAGTGAAGGAGGCCTAGCGGGAAAAGGGCACGAGCAGTACTTC
>many|TRBV19|TRBJ2-7|-
CATKAGNSYEQYF
TGTGCCACAAAGGCTGGTAATTCCTACGAGCAGTACTTC
>-|TRBV7-2|TRBJ1-1|TRBD1
CASSPQTGLNTEAFF
TGTGCCAGCAGTCCGCAGACAGGGCTGAACACTGAAGCTTTCTTT
>-|TRBV11-3|TRBJ2-1|-
CASSRDSLGEQFF
TGTGCCAGCAGCCGGGACTCCCTCGGAGAGCAGTTCTTC
>-|TRBV18|TRBJ2-4|TRBD1
CASSPDRGKNIQYF
TGTGCCAGCTCACCCGACAGGGGCAAAAACATTCAGTACTTC
>few|TRBV27|TRBJ2-7|-
CASSFPGAYEQYF
TGTGCCAGCAGTTTTCCAGGGGCCTACGAGCAGTACTTC
>-|TRBV28|TRBJ1-4|TRBD1
CASSLPQGATNEKLFF
TGTGCCAGCAGTTTGCCCCAGGGGGCAACTAATGAAAAACTGTTTTTT
>-|TRBV28|TRBJ1-5|-
CASSLGLNSNQPQHF
TGTGCCAGCAGTTTGGGGCTGAATAGCAATCAGCCCCAGCATTTT
>-|TRBV10-2|TRBJ2-1|TRBD2
CASSESPTVAGARGEQFF
TGCGCCAGCAGTGAGTCGCCCACAGTAGCGGGAGCTCGGGGGGAGCAGTTCTTC
>-|TRBV5-1|TRBJ2-7|TRBD1
CASSATGTVYEQYF
TGCGCCAGCAGCGCTACCGGGACAGTCTACGAGCAGTACTTC
>-|TRBV4-2|TRBJ2-2|-
CASSQDHWGGGELFF
TGTGCCAGCAGCCAAGATCATTGGGGTGGCGGGGAGCTGTTTTTT
>-|TRBV19|TRBJ2-7|TRBD2
CARREKGRGPPGQEQYF
TGTGCCAGACGGGAAAAAGGGAGGGGTCCTCCGGGGCAGGAGCAGTACTTC
>-|TRBV18|TRBJ2-3|TRBD1
CASSQGQPRTDTQYF
TGTGCCAGCTCACAGGGACAGCCCCGCACAGATACGCAGTATTTT
>-|TRBV4-1|TRBJ2-1|-
CASSPLGTFASYNEQFF
TGCGCCAGCAGCCCCCTTGGTACATTTGCTTCCTACAATGAGCAGTTCTTC
>-|TRBV19|TRBJ2-3|TRBD1
CASSKDRGTDTQYF
TGTGCCAGTAGTAAGGACAGGGGTACAGATACGCAGTATTTT
>-|TRBV12-5|TRBJ1-2|-
CASGLAQTYGYTF
TGTGCTAGTGGTTTGGCTCAGACCTATGGCTACACCTTC
>-|TRBV5-1|TRBJ1-1|TRBD1
CASSRTGGVGTEAFF
TGCGCCAGCAGCCGGACAGGGGGCGTGGGCACTGAAGCTTTCTTT
>-|TRBV18|TRBJ2-4|-
CASSPPSFPGQYF
TGTGCCAGCTCACCACCGTCTTTTCCGGGTCAGTACTTC
>-|TRBV18|TRBJ1-3|TRBD1
CASSPKGAPGNTIYF
TGTGCCAGCTCACCCAAGGGGGCGCCTGGAAACACCATATATTTT
>-|TRBV27|TRBJ2-2|-
CASSLSTGELFF
TGTGCCAGCAGTTTATCTACCGGGGAGCTGTTTTTT
>once|TRBV7-9|TRBJ2-3|-
CASSSNPQRQSSTDTQYF
TGTGCCAGCAGTTCTAACCCTCAGCGGCAGAGCTCCACAGATACGCAGTATTTT
>-|TRBV21-1|TRBJ2-1|-
CASSNKREGEFF
TGTGCCAGCAGCAACAAGCGGGAGGGAGAGTTCTTC
>-|TRBV6-1|TRBJ2-7|-
CASSEIGYEQYF
TGTGCCAGCAGTGAGATTGGCTACGAGCAGTACTTC
>few|TRBV30|TRBJ1-1|-
CAWRGKVRAEAFF
TGTGCCTGGAGGGGGAAGGTGAGGGCTGAAGCTTTCTTT
>-|TRBV4-3|TRBJ2-1|TRBD1
CASSLDRNNEQFF
TGCGCCAGCAGCTTGGACAGGAACAACGAGCAGTTCTTC
>-|TRBV29-1|TRBJ2-1|TRBD2
CSVDRSGVHNEQFF
TGCAGCGTTGATCGCAGCGGGGTACACAATGAGCAGTTCTTC
>-|TRBV5-6|TRBJ2-1|TRBD2
CASSSLAGQTNEQFF
TGTGCCAGCAGCTCGCTAGCGGGGCAAACCAATGAGCAGTTCTTC
>-|TRBV5-1|TRBJ1-4|-
CASSASSQNEKLFF
TGCGCCAGCAGCGCGTCCTCCCAAAATGAAAAACTGTTTTTT
>few|TRBV7-8|TRBJ2-2|-
CASRSAGFGELFF
TGTGCCAGCAGATCAGCAGGGTTCGGGGAGCTGTTTTTT
>few|TRBV4-1|TRBJ1-1|TRBD1
CASSQTPATGGDTEAFF
TGCGCCAGCAGCCAAACCCCTGCGACAGGGGGAGACACTGAAGCTTTCTTT
>-|TRBV19|TRBJ1-2|TRBD1
CASRPRDRERDGYTF
TGTGCCAGTAGACCCAGGGACAGGGAACGTGATGGCTACACCTTC
>-|TRBV11-2|TRBJ2-3|-
CASSPGMRATDTQYF
TGTGCCAGCAGCCCTGGGATGAGGGCTACAGATACGCAGTATTTT
>-|TRBV7-2|TRBJ2-1|TRBD2
CASRPSGTSGRAGGEQFF
TGTGCCAGCAGACCGTCCGGGACTAGCGGGAGGGCCGGAGGGGAGCAGTTCTTC
>-|TRBV7-7|TRBJ2-3|-
CASSSLGGDTQYF
TGTGCCAGCAGCTCCCTGGGGGGAGATACGCAGTATTTT